This T cell receptor beta chain is from a study of cytomegalovirus exposure and HLA in healthy donors. General study findings and limits: That first-cohort TCR clusters tended to co-occur in the 120 or so validation repertoires was found in a later analysis. With high specificity and sensitivity, the classifier reportedly diagnosed cytomegalovirus status.

The table came from immunoSEQ multiplex PCR; TCRdb's copy has only in-frame clones and leaves some out. The data contain 150,000 to 200,000 clones, roughly three quarters of them singletons. Regarding this clone: Its specificity is unknown.

Germline loops: CDR1 MDHEN, CDR2 SYDVKM. Between the trimmed V and J ends, which lost 7 bases and 5 bases, there was a span of 9 bases. The CDR3 spans 11 residues. The chain links TRBV28 to TRBJ2-7, with a tentative D call TRBD2 (6 bases). Input material: PBMCs. The TCR was taken from a woman in her 30s in good health and CMV-seronegative. The CDR3 is CASTRLDEQYF. DNA for the CDR3: TGTGCCAGCACTAGACTAGACGAGCAGTACTTC.